A selection of T cell receptor beta chains follows, all from one sample in a study of shared clonotypes between healthy human individuals. Produced via immunoSEQ multiplex PCR; TCRdb's table is partial and in-frame only. The data hold hundreds of thousands of clones, with roughly 98% observed a single time. The specimen was naive CD8+ T cells sorted from blood. The receptors derive from a man aged 25-45 years in good health. Both conserved end residues are part of each CDR3. D genes are given only for firm matches. Where a row states a size, it is once, few, many or the class of an expanded clone; other rows omit it.

TRBD1 | TRBJ1-2 | TRBV29-1 | NA | TGCAGCGTGACCCCAGGGGGGGTTGACTATGGCTACACCTTC | CSVTPGGVDYGYTF
TRBD1 | TRBJ2-7 | TRBV28 | NA | TGTGCCAGCAGTCCCAGACAGGGGGTATACGAGCAGTACTTC | CASSPRQGVYEQYF
NA | TRBJ2-7 | TRBV19 | NA | TGTGCCAGTAGTATTTTCCTCAACTACGAGCAGTACTTC | CASSIFLNYEQYF
NA | TRBJ2-5 | TRBV14 | NA | TGTGCCAGCGGCAATTTCCCGGTCGGGACCGGCGGTGAGACCCAGTACTTC | CASGNFPVGTGGETQYF
TRBD1 | TRBJ2-1 | TRBV27 | once | TGTGCCAGCAGTAATCCGGGACAGGGGATAGATGAGCAGTTCTTC | CASSNPGQGIDEQFF
NA | TRBJ2-7 | TRBV18 | NA | TGTGCCAGCTCGCTAGACAGGTCCTCCCTCTACGAGCAGTACTTC | CASSLDRSSLYEQYF
NA | TRBJ2-7 | TRBV5-1 | NA | TGCGCCAGCAGCTTTGACAGCTACGAGCAGTACTTC | CASSFDSYEQYF
TRBD1 | TRBJ2-1 | TRBV7-9 | NA | TGTGCCAGCAGCTCCACAGGGGGCGCTTACAATGAGCAGTTCTTC | CASSSTGGAYNEQFF
NA | TRBJ1-1 | TRBV29-1 | NA | TGCAGCGGAGACGATGGACTGAACACTGAAGCTTTCTTT | CSGDDGLNTEAFF
NA | TRBJ2-5 | TRBV9 | NA | TGTGCCAGCAGCGGAGAGGGGACCTCCGGGGAGACCCAGTACTTC | CASSGEGTSGETQYF
NA | TRBJ1-1 | TRBV14 | NA | TGTGCCAGCAGCCCCAAGATCGGGGGTGAAGCTTTCTTT | CASSPKIGGEAFF
NA | TRBJ2-3 | TRBV27 | NA | TGTGCCAGCAGCGACCGATTGAGTAAAGATACGCAGTATTTT | CASSDRLSKDTQYF
NA | TRBJ2-7 | TRBV9 | NA | TGTGCCAGCAGCGTTCCCCTTTACCGGGAGCTAACCTACGAGCAGTACTTC | CASSVPLYRELTYEQYF
NA | TRBJ2-3 | TRBV27 | NA | TGTGCCAGCAGTCTCCTCCGCACAGATACGCAGTATTTT | CASSLLRTDTQYF
TRBD2 | TRBJ2-3 | TRBV10-1 | NA | TGCGCCAGCAGCGCGGGGGCTAGCGGGACCGATACGCAGTATTTT | CASSAGASGTDTQYF
NA | TRBJ2-2 | TRBV5-8 | NA | TGTGCCAGCAGCTTGGTAGTATCTTACACCGGGGAGCTGTTTTTT | CASSLVVSYTGELFF
NA | TRBJ2-2 | TRBV27 | NA | TGTGCCAGCAGTTGGACACCGAACACCGGGGAGCTGTTTTTT | CASSWTPNTGELFF
TRBD1 | TRBJ2-7 | TRBV11-3 | NA | TGTGCCAGCAGCTCCCGACAGGGGGCCTACGAGCAGTACTTC | CASSSRQGAYEQYF
TRBD1 | TRBJ1-2 | TRBV7-9 | NA | TGTGCCAGCAGCTCCCCGAGGGCTAAATTCGGGACAGAGTCTTATGGCTACACCTTC | CASSSPRAKFGTESYGYTF
NA | TRBJ2-7 | TRBV27 | NA | TGTGCCAGCAGTTTTGGGCTAGGGTTTGACGAGCAGTACTTC | CASSFGLGFDEQYF
NA | TRBJ2-1 | TRBV13 | once | TGTGCCAGCAGCCCCGACTTGGTGGGATACAATGAGCAGTTCTTC | CASSPDLVGYNEQFF
NA | TRBJ1-4 | TRBV7-2 | NA | TGTGCCAGCAGCTTGGACCCACCTGCAACTAATGAAAAACTGTTTTTT | CASSLDPPATNEKLFF
NA | TRBJ2-2 | TRBV27 | NA | TGTGCCAGCAGTTTATTAGGACTTAACACCGGGGAGCTGTTTTTT | CASSLLGLNTGELFF
NA | TRBJ1-5 | TRBV21-1 | NA | TGTGCCAGCGCCCCTCGAGATCAGCCCCAGCATTTT | CASAPRDQPQHF
NA | TRBJ2-3 | TRBV5-4 | NA | TGTGCCAGCACCAACCCAGGGGGGACCGACACAGATACGCAGTATTTT | CASTNPGGTDTDTQYF
NA | TRBJ1-1 | TRBV6-5 | NA | TGTGCCAGCATTCCGGGACCCTATACTGAAGCTTTCTTT | CASIPGPYTEAFF
NA | TRBJ1-2 | TRBV28 | NA | TGTGCCAGCAAACGTTCGACGGGGTACACCTTC | CASKRSTGYTF
NA | TRBJ1-3 | TRBV29-1 | once | TGCAGCGTTGGGGAGTTCCTAGGAAACACCATATATTTT | CSVGEFLGNTIYF
TRBD2 | TRBJ2-5 | TRBV27 | NA | TGTGCCAGCAGACCGGGACTAGACCAAGAGACCCAGTACTTC | CASRPGLDQETQYF
NA | TRBJ1-5 | TRBV28 | NA | TGTGCCAGCTTGAGGGGCTATAGCAATCAGCCCCAGCATTTT | CASLRGYSNQPQHF
NA | TRBJ2-7 | TRBV27 | NA | TGTGCCAGCAGTTTATCTCATACGATAGTCCCTCGGGGTGCGGGCTACGAGCAGTACTTC | CASSLSHTIVPRGAGYEQYF
NA | TRBJ2-2 | TRBV14 | NA | TGTGCCAGCAGCCAAGACGACACCTACACCGGGGAGCTGTTTTTT | CASSQDDTYTGELFF
TRBD2 | TRBJ2-1 | TRBV29-1 | NA | TGCAGCGTTGAAACGGCGGGAGGGCCGTCAAATGAGCAGTTCTTC | CSVETAGGPSNEQFF
TRBD1 | TRBJ1-2 | TRBV4-3 | NA | TGCGCCAGCAGCCAGCGGGACAGAGACAATGGCTACACCTTC | CASSQRDRDNGYTF
TRBD1 | TRBJ2-7 | TRBV9 | once | TGTGCCAGCAGCGTAGAGGGACAGCCCTACGAGCAGTACTTC | CASSVEGQPYEQYF
NA | TRBJ2-1 | TRBV5-6 | NA | TGTGCCAGCAGTTGGACAGGAGGGAATGAGCAGTTCTTC | CASSWTGGNEQFF
NA | TRBJ1-1 | TRBV11-2 | NA | TGTGCCAGCAGCTTCCCGATACTAATGAACACTGAAGCTTTCTTT | CASSFPILMNTEAFF
TRBD2 | TRBJ2-1 | TRBV10-3 | NA | TGTGCCATCAGTCCAGCGGGATCCTACAATGAGCAGTTCTTC | CAISPAGSYNEQFF
NA | TRBJ1-2 | TRBV18 | NA | TGTGCCAGCTCACCACCCGACAGTCCTGGCTACACCTTC | CASSPPDSPGYTF
NA | TRBJ1-5 | TRBV15 | NA | TGTGCCACCAGCAGAGACAGTGTCAATCAGCCCCAGCATTTT | CATSRDSVNQPQHF
NA | TRBJ2-7 | TRBV19 | NA | TGTGCCAGTAGTATCCTACCGAGCGCGGACTACGAGCAGTACTTC | CASSILPSADYEQYF
NA | TRBJ2-1 | TRBV27 | NA | TGTGCCAGCAGTTTGGGAAGCCTGTACAATGAGCAGTTCTTC | CASSLGSLYNEQFF
NA | TRBJ2-7 | TRBV14 | few | TGTGCCAGCAGCCTTGTTCCTGGACCCTACGAGCAGTACTTC | CASSLVPGPYEQYF
NA | TRBJ2-7 | TRBV2 | NA | TGTGCCAGCACCTCTCAGGGCGGCTCCCTCTACGAGCAGTACTTC | CASTSQGGSLYEQYF
NA | TRBJ1-1 | TRBV18 | NA | TGTGCCAGCTCCTCCGGGCCGAACACTGAAGCTTTCTTT | CASSSGPNTEAFF
NA | TRBJ2-7 | TRBV4-1 | NA | TGCGCCAGCAGCCAAGAACAGCAAGCCTACGAGCAGTACTTC | CASSQEQQAYEQYF
NA | TRBJ2-7 | TRBV10-3 | NA | TGTGCCATCAGTATTCGTGGGGCTTACGAGCAGTACTTC | CAISIRGAYEQYF